This TCR beta chain derives from a study of CD8+ T cells in alopecia areata. Findings and caveats of the study: Patients shared TCRs less clearly than mice did, possibly owing to HLA.

cDNA prepared by RNA extraction and subsequent reverse transcription served as the template for sequencing. Generated by immunoSEQ multiplex PCR, the TCRdb table keeps only in-frame clones and is missing some. The table lists about 2,600 clones, around 70% of them singletons. This clone occurred a few times. Antigen specificity is unknown. From germline, CDR1 is SGHRS and CDR2 YFSETQ. The CDR3 contains 15 residues. V lost 2 bases and J lost 4, with 15 bases in between. The clonotype comes from a human donor in good health. Sequencing was done on a sample of skin. This chain connects TRBV5-1 to TRBJ2-5; D tentatively fits TRBD1 or TRBD2 (6 bases each). This CDR3 is CASSFLGGLGETQYF. CDR3 sequence (DNA): TGCGCCAGCAGCTTCCTAGGGGGGTTGGGAGAGACCCAGTACTTC.